This T cell receptor (beta chain) came from a study of Graves' ophthalmopathy and Graves' hyperthyroidism. The germline V gene encodes CDR1 SGHDN and CDR2 FVKESK. CDR3 length: 15 residues. Trimming shortened V by 4 bases and J by 13 bases, and 25 bases separated the two germline ends. RNA transcripts provided the template for amplifying TCR beta CDR3 regions. Investigators did first-round RT-PCR with HTBI primers, then second-round multiplex PCR. TCRdb used MiXCR to reprocess the multiplex PCR reads, holding one entry per CDR3 protein. The sample records hundreds of thousands of distinct CDR3 sequences, 20% to 25% being singletons. This clonotype was detected many times. The target antigen is unknown. Study results and caveats: Most expanded thyroid clonotypes above 0.001 frequency also appeared in blood.

V usage is TRBV14 and J usage is TRBJ1-2, with D perhaps TRBD1 (5 bases). Sequencing was performed on peripheral blood. This sequence was found in a woman between 18 and 29 years old with stable Graves' hyperthyroidism. Some clones in this sample may be carry-over from other donors' samples. The CDR3 is CASSRSAAQGRFGTF. The CDR3 bases are TGTGCCAGCAGCCGATCTGCGGCGCAGGGTCGGTTCGGCACCTTC.